This T cell receptor beta chain was profiled in a study of shared clonotypes between healthy human individuals. This CDR3 is 13 amino acids long. Deletions cut 6 bases from V and 0 bases from J, with 6 bases between. Germline assignment: CDR1 MNHNS and CDR2 SASEGT. A note on this clone: Its specificity is not known. This sample also contains other DNA sequences that code for the same CDR3.

About 30,000 T cell genomes (approximately 190 ng DNA) went into each sorted-subset replicate. Generated by immunoSEQ multiplex PCR, the TCRdb table keeps only in-frame clones and is missing some. The profile shows about 2.3 million clones, approximately 95% of them singletons. Subsets obtained from CD4+ cells comprised CD45RA+ naive and CD45RA-negative memory cells. Findings and caveats of the study: Having only a few donors restricted how much genetic and exposure-history diversity was captured. Among non-shared clonotypes, generation probabilities were lower than among those shared by all four donors.

The sample comprised naive CD4+ T cells from PBMCs. Subset denoted: CD45RA+ positively selected. The chain carries TRBV6-1 and TRBJ1-3; a possible D gene is TRBD1 (6 bases). The sequence was obtained from a man between 18 and 29 years old in good health. Some clones in this sample may be carry-over from other donors' samples. The CDR3 loop is CASRGGSGNTIYF. The CDR3 DNA is TGTGCCAGCAGAGGGGGCTCTGGAAACACCATATATTTT.